These T cell receptor beta chains were read from a single sample in a study of neurological immune-mediated disorders. TCRdb re-derived calls from the 5' RACE reads in MiXCR, one entry per CDR3 protein. Among 26,000 or so distinct CDR3 sequences, under 8% were seen once, and the ten largest hold 9%. The sample was PBMCs. These receptors all come from a woman between 50 and 59 years old in good health. Each CDR3 is given without its conserved first and last residue.

V: TRBV6-6; length: 14; J: TRBJ2-3; CDR3: ASTNRARVAPDTQY
V: TRBV7-7; length: 13; J: TRBJ2-1; CDR3: ASSSGGGGSNEQF
V: TRBV12-3/TRBV12-4; length: 13; J: TRBJ1-4; CDR3: ASSPKGARSEKLF
V: TRBV7-6; length: 16; J: TRBJ2-3; CDR3: ASSLWTWTGGTMDTQY
V: TRBV20-1; length: 14; J: TRBJ2-1; CDR3: SARDCGGRHCNEQF
V: TRBV20-1; length: 13; J: TRBJ2-5; CDR3: SADAGLVKKETQY
V: TRBV5-1; length: 13; J: TRBJ1-5; CDR3: ASSRDGQNNQPQH
V: TRBV19; length: 11; J: TRBJ2-7; CDR3: ASSLPLPGEQY
V: TRBV19; length: 12; J: TRBJ2-2; CDR3: ASSNQGRSGELF
V: TRBV20-1; length: 11; J: TRBJ2-7; CDR3: SATVTGLNEQY
V: TRBV15; length: 13; J: TRBJ1-5; CDR3: ATSRDRGEHQPQH
V: TRBV7-9; length: 10; J: TRBJ1-6; CDR3: ASRLLGSPLH
V: TRBV7-2; length: 15; J: TRBJ2-1; CDR3: ASSPPLRGGRAYEQF
V: TRBV5-1; length: 13; J: TRBJ1-1; CDR3: ASSYRGRENTEAF
V: TRBV7-2; length: 13; J: TRBJ2-7; CDR3: ASTPSGLAGYEQY
V: TRBV7-2; length: 14; J: TRBJ2-3; CDR3: ASSFGTSGGTDTQY
V: TRBV3-1; length: 14; J: TRBJ1-6; CDR3: VSGQEVIYRGSPLH
V: TRBV28; length: 11; J: TRBJ1-2; CDR3: ASKEGGNYGYT
V: TRBV15; length: 15; J: TRBJ2-2; CDR3: ATSRDLIAGGAGELF
V: TRBV7-2; length: 15; J: TRBJ2-1; CDR3: ASSLWASGSSGNEQF
V: TRBV3-1; length: 13; J: TRBJ2-7; CDR3: ASSNSGGIPYEQY
V: TRBV11-2; length: 13; J: TRBJ2-2; CDR3: ASTPPGLTNGELF
V: TRBV6-5; length: 12; J: TRBJ2-7; CDR3: ASSPGTTIYEQY
V: TRBV7-3; length: 14; J: TRBJ2-5; CDR3: ASSFPLAGREETQY
V: TRBV7-9; length: 13; J: TRBJ1-6; CDR3: ASSSPGTENSPLH
V: TRBV7-2; length: 17; J: TRBJ2-6; CDR3: ASSSWGSGIPSGANVLT
V: TRBV20-1; length: 11; J: TRBJ1-1; CDR3: SALLTGNTEAF
V: TRBV7-3; length: 13; J: TRBJ2-7; CDR3: ASSPSAGTSYEQY
V: TRBV20-1; length: 16; J: TRBJ1-5; CDR3: SSLQADTSHYSNQPQH
V: TRBV5-1; length: 12; J: TRBJ2-3; CDR3: ASSLRGITDTQY
V: TRBV7-8; length: 14; J: TRBJ1-5; CDR3: ASSLVPAYSNQPQH
V: TRBV7-3; length: 14; J: TRBJ2-7; CDR3: ASSTTGQALSREQY
V: TRBV19; length: 14; J: TRBJ1-6; CDR3: ASQQERSSYNSPLH
V: TRBV5-6; length: 12; J: TRBJ2-1; CDR3: ASSLYLAANEQF
V: TRBV27; length: 15; J: TRBJ2-3; CDR3: ASSLYRGGQPTDTQY
V: TRBV5-1; length: 14; J: TRBJ2-1; CDR3: ASSSPGQVTYNEQF
V: TRBV5-1; length: 13; J: TRBJ1-1; CDR3: ASSLDGRPNTEAF
V: TRBV7-2; length: 14; J: TRBJ1-2; CDR3: ASNVIPGQGNYGYT
V: TRBV5-1; length: 13; J: TRBJ2-3; CDR3: ASSLTGAMGDTQY
V: TRBV20-1; length: 13; J: TRBJ2-7; CDR3: SARDLSDNSYEQY
V: TRBV5-1; length: 13; J: TRBJ2-7; CDR3: ASRNDRVGYDEQY
V: TRBV24-1; length: 12; J: TRBJ2-1; CDR3: ATSDRGFDDEQF
V: TRBV12-3/TRBV12-4; length: 13; J: TRBJ1-1; CDR3: ASSLIGGGDTEAF
V: TRBV27; length: 13; J: TRBJ2-3; CDR3: ASSLGPGAADTQY
V: TRBV20-1; length: 16; J: TRBJ2-3; CDR3: SASGAGGNMGQIDTQY
V: TRBV14; length: 12; J: TRBJ1-4; CDR3: ASSQDLRNEKLF
V: TRBV27; length: 14; J: TRBJ2-1; CDR3: ASSADRGRGLNEQF
V: TRBV20-1; length: 12; J: TRBJ2-1; CDR3: SARDPKGTNEQF
V: TRBV7-9; length: 17; J: TRBJ2-6; CDR3: ASSLVVKLTLSGANVLT
V: TRBV29-1; length: 11; J: TRBJ2-3; CDR3: SVEKPGTDTQY